This paragraph reports one T cell receptor beta chain. Its antigen remains unidentified. Clones were sequenced by immunoSEQ multiplex PCR, and TCRdb holds only the in-frame ones, with some missing. The sample contains about 160,000 clones, over 80% of which appear only once. This sample was included in a study of T cell responses to AZD1222 COVID-19 vaccine. Findings and limits, study-wide: Two AZD1222 administrations were followed by greater Spike-specific TCR breadth and depth. Repertoire sampling was restricted to post-peak T cell response timepoints. Donors were chiefly white British, with a greater number of females, and clonal diversity was perhaps underestimated.

The germline V gene encodes CDR1 SEHNR and CDR2 FQNEAQ (reference sequence). V lost 5 bases to trimming and J lost 13 bases, with 12 bases between them. This CDR3 has 12 amino acids. V usage is TRBV7-9 and J usage is TRBJ1-6; D gene ambiguous. Specimen: peripheral blood, collected on day 0 of AZD1222 vaccination. The origin of this receptor is an adult in good health. CDR3 sequence reads: CASSPGYSPLHF. The CDR3 DNA sequence: TGTGCCAGCAGCCCCGGATACAGTCCCCTCCACTTT.